A single sample is the source of the 27 T cell receptor beta chains below, sequenced in a study of T-cell reconstitution after alpha-beta-depleted transplantation in children. Researchers prepared the TCRbeta library using unique molecular identifiers, the study reports. MiXCR was run by TCRdb on the PCR reads, yielding one entry per CDR3 protein. Of about 170,000 distinct CDR3 sequences in the sample, 11% were seen once. The sequenced sample was PBMCs, obtained before TCRalphabeta/CD19-depleted stem cell transplant. These receptors were obtained from a boy aged 2 to 9 with acute myeloid leukemia, due to receive a stem cell transplant.

Details on this clonotype: Since a much larger clone is just one base distant, this may be a read error. The chain has TRBV12-3 or TRBV12-4 and TRBJ2-6; 8 positions agree with TRBD1. This CDR3 comprises 16 residues. CDR3 region: CTSSSGTGSGANVLTF. CDR3 bases: TGTACCAGCAGTTCCGGGACAGGATCTGGGGCCAACGTCCTGACTTTC.

This clonotype was detected many times. V gene TRBV5-1 combines with J gene TRBJ2-5, with 8 bases fitting TRBD2. In germline, CDR1 is SGHRS, CDR2 YFSETQ. The CDR3 is made up of 14 amino acids. V was pared by 2 bases and J by 5 bases, with 5 bases of the junction left unmatched. This CDR3 is CASSFAGGGETQYF. In nucleotides, the CDR3 is TGCGCCAGCAGCTTCGCGGGAGGTGGCGAGACCCAGTACTTC. The entire variable domain, with the rest obtained from reference TRBV5-1 and TRBJ2-5, is as follows: KAGVTQTPRYLIKTRGQQVTLSCSPISGHRSVSWYQQTPGQGLQFLFEYFSETQRNKGNFPGRFSGRQFSNSRSEMNVSTLELGDSALYLCASSFAGGGETQYFGPGTRLLVL.

This clonotype was seen repeatedly, ten times or more. CDR3 DNA sequence: TGTGCCATCAGTAGCGGGGGGCAAGAGACCCAGTACTTC. As protein: CAISSGGQETQYF. This chain connects TRBV10-3 to TRBJ2-5, with 9 bases fitting TRBD2. V lost 5 bases, J lost 2 bases, and 0 bases stayed unmatched. Germline V gene data show CDR1 as ENHRY and CDR2 as SYGVKD. CDR3 length equals 13 residues.

There are many counts of this clonotype. The chain combines TRBV25-1 with TRBJ2-7; 8 bases align to TRBD1. J gave up 3 bases and V 8 bases, and 9 bases lay outside the gene matches. Germline V gives CDR1 MGHDK, CDR2 SYGVNS. This CDR3 is built from 14 residues. CDR3 residues: CASGPGQALYEQYF. CDR3 DNA: TGTGCCAGCGGCCCGGGACAGGCTCTCTACGAGCAGTACTTC.

This clonotype has at least ten counts. The chain links TRBV25-1 to TRBJ2-6, with D unresolved. The CDR3 runs to 15 residues. Germline V gene sequence: CDR1 MGHDK, CDR2 SYGVNS. The ends were cut back, 4 bases at V and 0 bases at J, with 7 bases in the middle. CDR3 residues: CASSALYSGANVLTF. Here the CDR3 DNA reads TGTGCCAGCAGTGCCCTCTACTCTGGGGCCAACGTCCTGACTTTC.

This clonotype was found many times. This chain connects TRBV27 to TRBJ2-5; 10 positions match TRBD1. The CDR3 is 13 residues long. In germline, CDR1 is MNHEY, CDR2 SMNVEV (reference sequence). The V segment lost 4 bases and the J segment 4 bases; nucleotides outside the gene matches: 0. The CDR3 loop is CASSWTGGETQYF. The CDR3 coding sequence is TGTGCCAGCAGTTGGACAGGGGGAGAGACCCAGTACTTC.

This clonotype was picked up many times. V is TRBV12-3 or TRBV12-4 and J is TRBJ1-2; 8 bases are a match to TRBD1. The junction had 9 bases not matched to a gene; V was cut back by 5 bases and J by 7 bases. The CDR3 consists of 14 residues. The CDR3 coding sequence is TGTGCCAGCAGTCAGGCTCAGGGGGCGGGTGGCTACACCTTC. Translated, it gives CASSQAQGAGGYTF.

Many counts were recorded for this clonotype. The chain joins TRBV20-1 to TRBJ2-3; D perhaps matches TRBD2 (5 bases). Deletions cut 8 bases from V and 4 bases from J, with 19 bases between. The length of the CDR3 is 14 residues. Germline V gene lookup returns CDR1 DFQATT and CDR2 SNEGSKA (reference sequence). CDR3 DNA: TGCAGTCCCGTTCTAGCTCCCTCTGCAGATACGCAGTATTTT. Amino acids: CSPVLAPSADTQYF.

This clonotype was found many times. The chain employs TRBV20-1 and TRBJ1-5; D call uncertain. There are 14 residues in the CDR3. Germline V gives CDR1 DFQATT, CDR2 SNEGSKA (reference sequence). The ends were cut back, 3 bases at V and 6 bases at J, with 15 bases in the middle. The DNA of the CDR3 is TGCAGTGCTAGCCCCGCGGGGAGGGCTCAGCCCCAGCATTTT. It specifies CSASPAGRAQPQHF.

This clonotype was seen many times. The V call is TRBV20-1, the J call TRBJ2-1; 8 bases match TRBD2. Per the germline V gene, CDR1 is DFQATT and CDR2 is SNEGSKA (reference sequence). V gave up 4 bases and J gave up 0 bases; unmatched junction bases: 8. The CDR3 is made up of 16 amino acids. CDR3 nucleotides: TGCAGTGCTAAGGGACTAGTGCCCAGCTCCTACAATGAGCAGTTCTTC. It yields the protein CSAKGLVPSSYNEQFF.

This clonotype was observed many times. The chain employs TRBV4-1 and TRBJ2-7; D is undetermined. Germline CDR1 MGHRA, CDR2 YSYEKL. The CDR3 spans 17 residues. Trimming stripped 1 base from V and 0 bases from J, with 16 bases between. The CDR3 protein is CASSQVLPSGPSYEQYF. As DNA, the CDR3 is TGCGCCAGCAGCCAAGTCCTGCCATCCGGGCCCTCCTACGAGCAGTACTTC.

This clonotype has ten or more counts. The chain recombines TRBV30 with TRBJ2-5; D call uncertain. The CDR3 spans 13 residues. Germline CDR1 reads GTSNPN; CDR2 reads SVGIG (reference sequence). V was pared by 7 bases and J by 1 base, with 13 bases between. CDR3 DNA sequence: TGTGCCTATACAATTACAGTCCAAGAGACCCAGTACTTC. This gives the protein CAYTITVQETQYF.

This clonotype was seen ten or more times. The rearrangement links TRBV12-3 or TRBV12-4 to TRBJ1-1, with 12 bases that match TRBD1. The junction had 12 bases not matched to a gene; V was cut back by 5 bases and J by 11 bases. The CDR3 is 15 residues long. CDR3 loop: CASSTPGQGARGAFF. CDR3 nucleotide sequence: TGTGCCAGCAGTACTCCGGGACAGGGGGCGCGAGGTGCTTTCTTT.

This clonotype was seen at least ten times. The chain recombines TRBV20-1 with TRBJ1-2; 7 positions agree with TRBD1. This CDR3 has 16 residues. The junction had 15 bases not matched to a gene; V was cut back by 5 bases and J by 3 bases. The germline V gene has CDR1 DFQATT and CDR2 SNEGSKA (reference sequence). CDR3 nucleotides: TGCAGTGCTTACCCAACAGGGGAGGGGAGTCACTATGGCTACACCTTC. Its translation: CSAYPTGEGSHYGYTF.

About this clonotype: This may arise from a read error, as a much more abundant clone is one base away. The chain links TRBV6-1 to TRBJ2-7; D possibly matches TRBD1 or TRBD2 (6 bases each). Trimming took off 5 bases at V and 4 bases at J, with 21 bases between the two ends. The germline V gene has CDR1 MNHNS and CDR2 SASEGT. This CDR3 has 16 residues. DNA for the CDR3: TGTGCCAGCAGTCCAAGACAGGTCAGGGAGGCTTACGAGCAGTACTTC. Translation gives CASSPRQVREAYEQYF.

The chain uses TRBV15 and TRBJ2-7; D possibly uses TRBD1 or TRBD2 (6 bases each). The V gene's germline CDR1 is LNHNV and CDR2 YYDKDF (reference sequence). The CDR3 is 14 amino acids. With 5 bases removed from V and 13 bases from J, the gap between germline ends came to 24 bases. Written as DNA, the CDR3 is TGTGCCACCAGCCGAGGGGGGCAAGTTCCTACGAGTTACTTC. Encoded protein: CATSRGGQVPTSYF.

This clonotype was observed at least ten times. The rearrangement links TRBV7-2 to TRBJ2-3; tentative D call: TRBD1 (6 bases). This CDR3 is 14 amino acids long. V was cut by 3 bases and J by 4 bases, with 11 bases left in between. Germline V lookup: CDR1 SGHTA, CDR2 FQGNSA. The CDR3 DNA reads as TGTGCCAGCAGCTTTTTTACAGGGCCAGATACGCAGTATTTT. Translated: CASSFFTGPDTQYF.

This clonotype was observed many times. V and J are TRBV7-2 and TRBJ2-1, with 9 bases identical to TRBD2. Germline CDR1 SGHTA, CDR2 FQGNSA. The CDR3 spans 18 residues. Trimming took 0 bases from V and 0 from J; bases not matched to a gene: 6. CDR3 loop: CASSLALKAGGSYNEQFF. The CDR3 nucleotides read TGTGCCAGCAGCTTAGCCCTAAAAGCGGGAGGCTCCTACAATGAGCAGTTCTTC.

The chain carries TRBV6-2 or TRBV6-3 and TRBJ1-5; D remains unclear. Trimming stripped 0 bases from V and 3 bases from J, with 12 bases between. In germline, CDR1 is MNHEY, CDR2 SVGEGT. The CDR3 is 16 amino acids. This CDR3 is CASSYSISFNNQPQHF. The CDR3 DNA is TGTGCCAGCAGTTACTCGATCTCCTTTAACAATCAGCCCCAGCATTTT.

This clonotype was detected ten times or more. The rearrangement links TRBV6-5 to TRBJ1-6; 8 nucleotides agree with TRBD1. The CDR3 is 16 amino acids. CDR1 is MNHEY and CDR2 is SVGAGI in the germline V gene. V lost 0 bases to trimming and J lost 6 bases; unmatched junction nucleotides: 4. Written as DNA, the CDR3 is TGTGCCAGCAGTTACTCGCTTGACAGGGGTAATTCACCCCTCCACTTT. Its protein product is CASSYSLDRGNSPLHF.

This clonotype was detected ten times or more. The gene calls are TRBV20-1 and TRBJ2-7, with a tentative D call TRBD1 (6 bases). From germline, CDR1 is DFQATT and CDR2 SNEGSKA (reference sequence). The ends were cut back, 3 bases at V and 4 bases at J, with 13 bases in the middle. This CDR3 region has 13 residues. The CDR3 is CSASYGDNYEQYV. CDR3 DNA: TGCAGTGCTAGCTACGGGGACAATTACGAGCAGTACGTC.

Ten or more counts support this clonotype. The gene calls are TRBV4-1 and TRBJ2-5; 8 nucleotides line up with TRBD1. The CDR3 is 18 amino acids. The V and J ends lost 4 bases and 5 bases, in that order; junction bases with no gene match: 18. Per the germline V gene, CDR1 is MGHRA and CDR2 is YSYEKL. The CDR3 region is CASSPDSQGVPESETQYF. The CDR3 DNA follows: TGCGCCAGCAGCCCAGACTCACAGGGGGTCCCTGAGTCGGAGACCCAGTACTTC.

This clonotype was seen at least ten times. The V call is TRBV5-1, the J call TRBJ1-1; D is unclear. The CDR3 totals 13 residues. Per germline, CDR1 SGHRS and CDR2 YFSETQ. V lost 2 bases, J lost 0 bases, and 5 bases lay in between. The CDR3 DNA sequence: TGCGCCAGCAGCTTTGATATGAACACTGAAGCTTTCTTT. Translation gives CASSFDMNTEAFF.

Ten or more counts support this clonotype. V is TRBV14 and J is TRBJ2-1; D gene unclear. In germline, CDR1 is SGHDN, CDR2 FVKESK. V was trimmed by 5 bases and J by 0 bases, leaving 11 bases between them. CDR3 length: 15 residues. CDR3 loop: CASSSTRSSYNEQFF. The CDR3 DNA follows: TGTGCCAGCAGCTCGACACGGAGCTCCTACAATGAGCAGTTCTTC.

This clonotype was picked up many times. V and J are TRBV5-1 and TRBJ2-1; the D is unclear. Germline lookup yields CDR1 SGHRS and CDR2 YFSETQ. The CDR3 has 17 residues. V lost 4 bases and J 5 bases, leaving 22 bases between the germline ends. This chain's CDR3 is CASSGSAVQKRHNEQFF. For the CDR3, the DNA is TGCGCCAGCAGCGGGTCTGCCGTCCAAAAGAGACACAATGAGCAGTTCTTC.

The table lists this clonotype with many counts. The chain employs TRBV14 and TRBJ2-4; D is unclear. This CDR3 is 14 amino acids long. Trimming cost V 1 base and J 6 bases, with 10 bases left between them. The V gene's germline CDR1 is SGHDN and CDR2 FVKESK. CDR3 in DNA: TGTGCCAGCAGCCAAGTTGCTGGACCAAACATTCAGTACTTC. Its translation: CASSQVAGPNIQYF.

The chain recombines TRBV29-1 with TRBJ2-7; 10 bases fit TRBD1. Germline CDR1 SQVTM, CDR2 ANQGSEA. CDR3 length: 8 residues. The CDR3 here is CIGTGEYV. CDR3 in DNA: TGCATCGGGACAGGGGAGTACGTC.